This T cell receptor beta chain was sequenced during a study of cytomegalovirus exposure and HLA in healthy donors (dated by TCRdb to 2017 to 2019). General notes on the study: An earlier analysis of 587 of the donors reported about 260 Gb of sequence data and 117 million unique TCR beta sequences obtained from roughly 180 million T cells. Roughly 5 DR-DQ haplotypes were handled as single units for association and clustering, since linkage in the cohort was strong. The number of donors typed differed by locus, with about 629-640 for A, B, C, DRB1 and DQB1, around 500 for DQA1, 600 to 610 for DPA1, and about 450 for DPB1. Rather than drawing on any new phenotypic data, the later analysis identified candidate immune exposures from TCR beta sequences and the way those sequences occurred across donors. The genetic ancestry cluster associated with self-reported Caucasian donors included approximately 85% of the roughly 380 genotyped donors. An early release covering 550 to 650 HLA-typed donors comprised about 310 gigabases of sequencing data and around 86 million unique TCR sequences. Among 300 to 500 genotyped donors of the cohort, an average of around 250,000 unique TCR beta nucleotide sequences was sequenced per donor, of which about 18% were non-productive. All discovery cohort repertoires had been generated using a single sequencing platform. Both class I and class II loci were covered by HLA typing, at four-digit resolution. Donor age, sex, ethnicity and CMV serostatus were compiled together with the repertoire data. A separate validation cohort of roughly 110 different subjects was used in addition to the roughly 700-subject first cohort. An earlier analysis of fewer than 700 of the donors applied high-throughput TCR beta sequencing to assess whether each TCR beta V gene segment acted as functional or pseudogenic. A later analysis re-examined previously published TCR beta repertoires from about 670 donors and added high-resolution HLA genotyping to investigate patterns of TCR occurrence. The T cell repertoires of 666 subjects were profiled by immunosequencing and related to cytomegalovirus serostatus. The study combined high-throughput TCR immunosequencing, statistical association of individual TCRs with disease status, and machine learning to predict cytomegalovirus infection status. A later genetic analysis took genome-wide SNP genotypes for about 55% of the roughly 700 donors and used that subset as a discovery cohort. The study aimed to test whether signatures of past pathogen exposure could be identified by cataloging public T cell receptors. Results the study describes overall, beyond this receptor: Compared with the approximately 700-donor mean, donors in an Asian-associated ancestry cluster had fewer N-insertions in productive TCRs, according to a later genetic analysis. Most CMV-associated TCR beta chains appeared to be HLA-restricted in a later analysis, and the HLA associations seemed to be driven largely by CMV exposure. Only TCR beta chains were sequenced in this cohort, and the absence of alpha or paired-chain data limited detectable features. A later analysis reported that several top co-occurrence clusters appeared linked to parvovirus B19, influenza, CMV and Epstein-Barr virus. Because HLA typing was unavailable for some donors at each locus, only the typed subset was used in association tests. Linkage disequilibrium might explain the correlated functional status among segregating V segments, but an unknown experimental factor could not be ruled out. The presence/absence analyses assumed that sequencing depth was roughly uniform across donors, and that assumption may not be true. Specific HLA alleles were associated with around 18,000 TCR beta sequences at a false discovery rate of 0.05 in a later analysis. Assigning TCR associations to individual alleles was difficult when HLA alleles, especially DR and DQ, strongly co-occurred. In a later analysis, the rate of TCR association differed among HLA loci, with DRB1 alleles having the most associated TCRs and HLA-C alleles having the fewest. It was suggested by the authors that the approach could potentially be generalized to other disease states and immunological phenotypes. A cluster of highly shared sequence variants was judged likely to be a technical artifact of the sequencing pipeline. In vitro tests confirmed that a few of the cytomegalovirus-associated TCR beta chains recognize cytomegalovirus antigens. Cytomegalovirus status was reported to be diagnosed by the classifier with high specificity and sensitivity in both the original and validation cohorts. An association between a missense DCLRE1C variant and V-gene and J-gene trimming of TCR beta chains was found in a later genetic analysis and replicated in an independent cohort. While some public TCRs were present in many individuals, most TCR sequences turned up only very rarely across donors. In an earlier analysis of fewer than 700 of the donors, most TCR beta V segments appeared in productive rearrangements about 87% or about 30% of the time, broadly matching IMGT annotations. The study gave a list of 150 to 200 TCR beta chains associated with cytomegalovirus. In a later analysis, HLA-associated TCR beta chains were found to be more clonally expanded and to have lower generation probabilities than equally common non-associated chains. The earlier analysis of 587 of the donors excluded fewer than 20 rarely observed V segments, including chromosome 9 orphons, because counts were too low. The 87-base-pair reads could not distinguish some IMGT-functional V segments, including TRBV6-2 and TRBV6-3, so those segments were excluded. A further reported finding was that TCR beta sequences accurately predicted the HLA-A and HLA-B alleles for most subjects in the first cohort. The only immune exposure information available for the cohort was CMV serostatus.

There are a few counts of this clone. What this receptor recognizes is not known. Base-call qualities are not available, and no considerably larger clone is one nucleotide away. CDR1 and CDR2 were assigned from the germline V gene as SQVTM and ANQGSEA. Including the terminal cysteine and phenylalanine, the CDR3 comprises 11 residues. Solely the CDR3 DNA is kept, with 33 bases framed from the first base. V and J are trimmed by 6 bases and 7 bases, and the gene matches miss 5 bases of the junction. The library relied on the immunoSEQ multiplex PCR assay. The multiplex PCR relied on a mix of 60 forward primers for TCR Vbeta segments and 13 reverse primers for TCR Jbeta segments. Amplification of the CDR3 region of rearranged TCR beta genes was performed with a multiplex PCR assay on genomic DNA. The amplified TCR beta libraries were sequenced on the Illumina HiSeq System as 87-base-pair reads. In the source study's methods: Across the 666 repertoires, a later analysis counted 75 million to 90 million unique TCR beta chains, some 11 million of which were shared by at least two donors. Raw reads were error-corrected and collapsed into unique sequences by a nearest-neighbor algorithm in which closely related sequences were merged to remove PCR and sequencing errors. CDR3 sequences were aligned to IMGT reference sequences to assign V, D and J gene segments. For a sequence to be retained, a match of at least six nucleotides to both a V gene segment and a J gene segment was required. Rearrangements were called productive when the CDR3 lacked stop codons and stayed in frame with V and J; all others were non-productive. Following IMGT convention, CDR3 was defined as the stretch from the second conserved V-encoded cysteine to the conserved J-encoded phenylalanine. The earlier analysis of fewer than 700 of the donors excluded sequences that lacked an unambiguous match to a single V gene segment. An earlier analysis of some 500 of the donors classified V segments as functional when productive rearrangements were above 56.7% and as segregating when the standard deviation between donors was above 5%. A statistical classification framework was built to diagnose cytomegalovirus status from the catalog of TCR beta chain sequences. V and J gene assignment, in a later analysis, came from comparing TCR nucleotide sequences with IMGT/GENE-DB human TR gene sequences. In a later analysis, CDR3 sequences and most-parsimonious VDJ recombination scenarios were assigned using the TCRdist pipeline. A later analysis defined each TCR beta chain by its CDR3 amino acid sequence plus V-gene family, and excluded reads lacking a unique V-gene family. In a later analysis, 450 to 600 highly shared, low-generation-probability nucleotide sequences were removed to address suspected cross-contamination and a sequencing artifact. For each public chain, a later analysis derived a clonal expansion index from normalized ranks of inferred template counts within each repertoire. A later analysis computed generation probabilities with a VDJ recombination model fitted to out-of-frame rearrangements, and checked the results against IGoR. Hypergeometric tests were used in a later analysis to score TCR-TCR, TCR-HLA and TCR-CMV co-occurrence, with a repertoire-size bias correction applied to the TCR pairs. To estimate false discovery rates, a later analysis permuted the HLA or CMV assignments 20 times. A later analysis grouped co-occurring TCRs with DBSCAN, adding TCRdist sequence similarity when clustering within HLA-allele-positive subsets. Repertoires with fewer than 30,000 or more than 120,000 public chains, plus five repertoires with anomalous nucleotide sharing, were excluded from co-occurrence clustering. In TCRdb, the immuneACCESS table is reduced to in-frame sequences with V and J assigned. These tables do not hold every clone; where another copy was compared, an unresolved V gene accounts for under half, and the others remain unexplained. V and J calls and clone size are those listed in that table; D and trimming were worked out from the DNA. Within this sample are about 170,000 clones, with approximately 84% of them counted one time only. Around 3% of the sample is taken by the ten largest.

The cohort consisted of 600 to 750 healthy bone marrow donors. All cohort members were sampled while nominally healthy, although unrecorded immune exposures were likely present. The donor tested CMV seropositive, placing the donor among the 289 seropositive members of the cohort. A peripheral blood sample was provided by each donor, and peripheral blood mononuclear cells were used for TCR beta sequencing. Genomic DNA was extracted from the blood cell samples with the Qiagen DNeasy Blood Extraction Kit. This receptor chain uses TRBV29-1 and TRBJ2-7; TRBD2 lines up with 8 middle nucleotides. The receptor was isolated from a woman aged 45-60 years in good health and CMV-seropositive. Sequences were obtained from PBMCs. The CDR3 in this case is CSVGGAGEQYF. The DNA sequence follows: TGCAGCGTCGGGGGGGCGGGTGAGCAGTACTTC.